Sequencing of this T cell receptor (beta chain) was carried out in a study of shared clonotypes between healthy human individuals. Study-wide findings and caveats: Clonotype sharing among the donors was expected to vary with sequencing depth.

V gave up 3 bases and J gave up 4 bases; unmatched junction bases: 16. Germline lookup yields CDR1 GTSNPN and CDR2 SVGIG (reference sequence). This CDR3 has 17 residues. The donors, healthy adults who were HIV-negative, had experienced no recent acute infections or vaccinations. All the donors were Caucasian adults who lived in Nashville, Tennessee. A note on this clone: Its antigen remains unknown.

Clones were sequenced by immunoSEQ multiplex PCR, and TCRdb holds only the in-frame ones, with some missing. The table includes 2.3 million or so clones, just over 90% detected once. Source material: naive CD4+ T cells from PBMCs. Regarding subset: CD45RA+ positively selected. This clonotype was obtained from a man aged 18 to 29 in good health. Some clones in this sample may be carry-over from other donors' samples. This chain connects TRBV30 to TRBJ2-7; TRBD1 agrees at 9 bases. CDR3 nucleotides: TGTGCCTGGAGCGGCCAAGCCGGGACAGGGAGTATGTACGAGCAGTACTTC. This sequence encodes CAWSGQAGTGSMYEQYF. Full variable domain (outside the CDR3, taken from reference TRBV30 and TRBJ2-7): SQTIHQWPATLVQPVGSPLSLECTVEGTSNPNLYWYRQAAGRGLQLLFYSVGIGQISSEVPQNLSASRPQDRQFILSSKKLLLSDSGFYLCAWSGQAGTGSMYEQYFGPGTRLTVT.